The 26 T cell receptor beta chains below all came from one sample that was sequenced in a study of blood T cell repertoires in COVID-19 (TCRdb year 2020). Receptor libraries were prepared by the immunoSEQ multiplex PCR assay. The table was pulled from immuneACCESS by TCRdb, which kept in-frame rearrangements only. Such tables lose some clones; where checked, under half of the loss comes from unresolved V genes, and the rest has no known cause. Across this sample there are some 150,000 clones, with about four fifths seen only once. Roughly 9.2% of the sample rests with the top ten. The sequenced sample was PBMCs or T cells enriched from blood (not recorded which). The receptor set was obtained from a man in his fifties or sixties who had recovered from COVID-19.

J is TRBJ2-7 and V is TRBV7-9, with TRBD1 as a possible D gene (5 bases). With 1 base removed from V and 2 bases from J, the gap between germline ends came to 9 bases. Per germline, CDR1 SEHNR and CDR2 FQNEAQ (reference sequence). The CDR3 is 14 residues long. The CDR3 here is CASSLGTGPYEQYF. The CDR3 coding sequence is TGTGCCAGCAGCTTAGGAACAGGTCCCTACGAGCAGTACTTC.

The chain uses TRBV6-5 and TRBJ1-1; 9 bases align to TRBD1. Trimming at V came to 2 bases and at J to 7 bases, leaving 5 bases not matched to a gene. The germline V gene has CDR1 MNHEY and CDR2 SVGAGI. The CDR3 spans 14 residues. The chain's CDR3 is CASSYGDRAGEAFF. CDR3 nucleotide sequence: TGTGCCAGCAGTTACGGGGACAGGGCCGGTGAAGCTTTCTTT.

Here the CDR3 reads CASSSPGFYPNSPLHF. As DNA, the CDR3 is TGTGCCAGCAGTTCCCCGGGTTTCTACCCAAATTCACCCCTCCACTTT. The chain is built from TRBV6-5 and TRBJ1-6; D uncertain. V lost 4 bases, J lost 7 bases, and 17 bases lay in between. The CDR3 consists of 16 residues. The V gene's germline CDR1 is MNHEY and CDR2 SVGAGI.

This clone was detected only once. V usage is TRBV7-6 and J usage is TRBJ2-5; 10 positions agree with TRBD2. CDR3 length: 15 residues. Looked up from germline, CDR1 is SGHVS and CDR2 is FNYEAQ. V gave up 0 bases and J gave up 5 bases; unmatched junction bases: 3. CDR3 region: CASSLAAGGPETQYF. The CDR3 nucleotides read TGTGCCAGCAGCTTAGCAGCGGGGGGGCCGGAGACCCAGTACTTC.

The chain combines TRBV6-5 with TRBJ2-1, with D possibly TRBD2 on 6 matching bases. Trimming pared 6 bases from V and 4 bases from J, leaving 16 bases between. In germline, CDR1 is MNHEY, CDR2 SVGAGI. The length of the CDR3 is 15 residues. CDR3: CASRSRGTLYNEQFF. The CDR3 DNA reads as TGTGCCAGCAGATCCCGGGGGACCCTATACAATGAGCAGTTCTTC.

This clone was detected only once. The rearrangement joins TRBV7-2 to TRBJ2-3; D is perhaps TRBD1 (6 bases). V dropped 4 bases and J dropped 6 bases, with 17 bases sitting between them. CDR1 SGHTA and CDR2 FQGNSA come from the germline V gene. The CDR3 runs 15 residues. The CDR3 loop reads CASSSTNRDRDTQYF. Written as DNA, the CDR3 is TGTGCCAGCAGCTCGACGAACAGGGATCGGGATACGCAGTATTTT.

The V call is TRBV30, the J call TRBJ2-7, with D tentatively TRBD1 or TRBD2 (5 bases each). This CDR3 comprises 10 residues. In germline, CDR1 is GTSNPN, CDR2 SVGIG (reference sequence). V lost 8 bases and J 3 bases, leaving 8 bases between the germline ends. The CDR3 sequence is CAGTRYEQYF. The CDR3 nucleotides are TGTGCCGGGACGCGCTACGAGCAGTACTTC.

The genes are TRBV7-9 and TRBJ1-6, with 7 bases lining up with TRBD1. The CDR3 spans 13 residues. V lost 4 bases and J lost 7; bases outside the gene matches: 1. CDR1 and CDR2 from the germline V gene are SEHNR and FQNEAQ (reference sequence). CDR3 sequence (DNA): TGTGCCAGCAGCTCAGGGGGGAATTCACCCCTCCACTTT. Its protein product is CASSSGGNSPLHF.

The V call is TRBV5-4, the J call TRBJ1-1, with 9 nucleotides matching TRBD1. This CDR3 comprises 15 residues. Trimming cost V 4 bases and J 5 bases; bases outside gene matches: 9. CDR1 is SGHNT and CDR2 is YYREEE in the germline V gene (reference sequence). The CDR3 protein is CASSHRGQGGTEAFF. Written as DNA, the CDR3 is TGTGCCAGCAGCCACCGGGGACAGGGTGGGACTGAAGCTTTCTTT.

This rearrangement joins TRBV5-6 to TRBJ1-1; 9 bases align to TRBD1. The germline V gene encodes CDR1 SGHDT and CDR2 YYEEEE. V was pared by 4 bases and J by 11 bases, with 6 bases of the junction left unmatched. There are 12 residues in the CDR3. DNA of the CDR3: TGTGCCAGCAGCCACACAGGGGGCTCCGCTTTCTTT. Its protein is CASSHTGGSAFF. The variable domain in full, with the rest retrieved from reference TRBV5-6 and TRBJ1-1, is DAGVTQSPTHLIKTRGQQVTLRCSPKSGHDTVSWYQQALGQGPQFIFQYYEEEERQRGNFPDRFSGHQFPNYSSELNVNALLLGDSALYLCASSHTGGSAFFGQGTRLTVV.

V and J are TRBV2 and TRBJ1-5; TRBD1 is a possible D gene (6 bases). CDR3 length equals 14 residues. Trimming took 7 bases from V and 3 from J, leaving 13 bases between them. Germline V gene data show CDR1 as SNHLY and CDR2 as FYNNEI. CDR3 residues: CASTRDTPNQPQHF. CDR3 sequence (DNA): TGTGCCAGCACCCGGGACACCCCCAATCAGCCCCAGCATTTT.

This clone has more than one count but fewer than ten. The rearrangement uses TRBV27 and TRBJ1-2, with D perhaps TRBD1 (6 bases). V was clipped by 6 bases and J by 4 bases, with 15 bases between them. CDR1 is MNHEY and CDR2 is SMNVEV in the germline V gene (reference sequence). CDR3 length: 14 amino acids. The DNA of the CDR3 is TGTGCCAGCAGCCCTCCGGACAGTATCTATGGCTACACCTTC. Translation gives CASSPPDSIYGYTF.

The rearrangement joins TRBV30 to TRBJ1-6, with TRBD1 identical over 7 bases. Germline CDR1 GTSNPN, CDR2 SVGIG (reference sequence). Trimming cost V 2 bases and J 7 bases; bases outside gene matches: 2. The CDR3 has 13 residues. In DNA form, the CDR3 reads TGTGCCTGGAGTACAGGGGTCAATTCACCCCTCCACTTT. This sequence encodes CAWSTGVNSPLHF.

The table lists this clone with a count of one. V gene TRBV30 combines with J gene TRBJ1-2, with D perhaps TRBD1 (6 bases). Trimming stripped 0 bases from V and 2 bases from J, with 10 bases between. The CDR3 extends over 14 amino acids. Germline V CDR1 and CDR2: GTSNPN, SVGIG (reference sequence). DNA of the CDR3: TGTGCCTGGAGTGTGACAGGAACAAACTATGGCTACACCTTC. This sequence encodes CAWSVTGTNYGYTF.

The chain recombines TRBV23-1 with TRBJ1-2, with 7 nucleotides matching TRBD1. TRBV23-1 is an ORF for which the function is uncertain. The CDR3 is 18 residues long. The ends lost 0 bases at V and 0 bases at J; junction bases unmatched: 10. The CDR3 spells CASSQSGQTKRANYGYTF. The CDR3 DNA follows: TGCGCCAGCAGTCAATCGGGACAGACTAAAAGAGCTAACTATGGCTACACCTTC.

V gene TRBV7-9 combines with J gene TRBJ1-6; D is unclear. The V gene's germline CDR1 is SEHNR and CDR2 FQNEAQ (reference sequence). The CDR3 is 14 residues long. V lost 7 bases and J lost 8, with 15 bases in between. CDR3 nucleotide sequence: TGTGCCAGCACCCCCCTCGAGGGCCATTCACCCCTCCACTTT. The encoded protein is CASTPLEGHSPLHF.

The rearrangement links TRBV28 to TRBJ2-1; 7 positions agree with TRBD1. V lost 6 bases, J lost 0 bases, and 11 bases stayed unmatched. Germline loops: CDR1 MDHEN, CDR2 SYDVKM. This CDR3 region has 17 residues. The CDR3 region has the DNA TGTGCCAGCAGCTACTTCACAGGGGACCTCTCCTACAATGAGCAGTTCTTC. It translates to CASSYFTGDLSYNEQFF.

The chain recombines TRBV6-5 with TRBJ1-2; D possibly corresponds to TRBD1 (5 bases). Germline CDR1 MNHEY, CDR2 SVGAGI. Trimming removed 0 bases from V and 2 bases from J, with 10 bases in between. CDR3 length equals 15 residues. The CDR3 nucleotides read TGTGCCAGCAGTTACTCGTCAGCAGGGAACTATGGCTACACCTTC. Residues: CASSYSSAGNYGYTF.

This clone has a single count. The rearrangement uses TRBV27 and TRBJ1-6, with D possibly TRBD1 on 5 matching bases. V shed 3 bases and J shed 9 bases, with 9 bases lying between them. The CDR3 totals 13 residues. In germline, CDR1 is MNHEY, CDR2 SMNVEV (reference sequence). For the CDR3, the DNA is TGTGCCAGCAGTTTTGGGGCAAGTTCACCCCTCCACTTT. Translated, it gives CASSFGASSPLHF.

The chain is built from TRBV14 and TRBJ2-7; D possibly corresponds to TRBD2 (5 bases). V was clipped by 1 base and J by 2 bases, with 12 bases between them. The CDR3 runs to 15 residues. Looked up from germline, CDR1 is SGHDN and CDR2 is FVKESK. The DNA of the CDR3 is TGTGCCAGCAGCCAAGGATCGGGGTTCGCCTACGAGCAGTACTTC. Its protein product is CASSQGSGFAYEQYF.

This chain joins TRBV7-8 and TRBJ1-2, with a tentative D call TRBD1 (5 bases). The CDR3 sequence is 15 residues long. Trimming shortened V by 0 bases and J by 7 bases, and 15 bases separated the two germline ends. Germline V lookup: CDR1 SGHVS, CDR2 FQNEAQ. The CDR3 DNA reads as TGTGCCAGCAGCTTAGCGCGGCAGGGAGGGAGTGGCTACACCTTC. Its translation is CASSLARQGGSGYTF.

This chain joins TRBV10-1 and TRBJ2-1, with D maybe TRBD1 (5 bases). The germline gives CDR1 WNHNN, CDR2 SYGVQD (reference sequence). V was pared by 2 bases and J by 10 bases, with 15 bases between. CDR3 size: 14 residues. In nucleotides, the CDR3 is TGCGCCAGCAGTGAGACTGACAGCCACGAAGAGCAGTTCTTC. Translation: CASSETDSHEEQFF.

Only a few counts were recorded for this clone. The chain recombines TRBV12-3 or TRBV12-4 with TRBJ1-2; TRBD1 matches 10 bases. The CDR3 spans 13 residues. Unmatched junction bases numbered 3, after V lost 5 bases and J lost 6 bases. CDR3: CASSRQGADGYTF. DNA of the CDR3: TGTGCCAGCAGTAGACAGGGGGCGGATGGCTACACCTTC.

The chain links TRBV19 to TRBJ2-6; D unclear. The CDR3 spans 15 residues. Germline V gives CDR1 LNHDA, CDR2 SQIVND (reference sequence). The V end lost 0 bases, the J end lost 0 bases, and 3 bases lay between the germline ends. CDR3 in DNA: TGTGCCAGTAGTATAGACAACTCTGGGGCCAACGTCCTGACTTTC. It encodes CASSIDNSGANVLTF.

V and J are TRBV11-3 and TRBJ1-1; D is undetermined. V was shortened by 5 bases and J by 3 bases, with 10 bases between the two germline ends. The CDR3 runs 13 residues. CDR1 is SGHNT and CDR2 is YENEEA in the germline V gene. CDR3 DNA sequence: TGTGCCAGCAGCACCCAAAGCGACACTGAAGCTTTCTTT. It encodes CASSTQSDTEAFF.

V is TRBV2 and J is TRBJ2-1; no firm D call. V lost 2 bases and J 8 bases, leaving 19 bases between the germline ends. There are 16 residues in the CDR3. The germline gives CDR1 SNHLY, CDR2 FYNNEI. CDR3 nucleotides: TGTGCCAGCAGTGAAATTATTTGGAGCGAGCCCTATGAGCAGTTCTTC. Amino acids: CASSEIIWSEPYEQFF. Variable domain in full (rest from reference TRBV2 and TRBJ2-1): EPEVTQTPSHQVTQMGQEVILRCVPISNHLYFYWYRQILGQKVEFLVSFYNNEISEKSEIFDDQFSVERPDGSNFTLKIRSTKLEDSAMYFCASSEIIWSEPYEQFFGPGTRLTVL.